These 15 T cell receptor beta chains were sequenced from one sample in a study of blood T cell repertoires in COVID-19. Generated by immunoSEQ multiplex PCR, the TCRdb table keeps only in-frame clones and is missing some. The sample carries about 300,000 clones, over 75% recorded once. The sample comprised PBMCs or T cells enriched from blood (not recorded which). These receptors were obtained from a young man who had recovered from COVID-19.

As DNA, the CDR3 is TGTGCCAGCGGGGGACTCTCTAGCGGGGCCACCGGGGAGCTGTTTTTT. Protein product: CASGGLSSGATGELFF. The chain uses TRBV5-4 and TRBJ2-2; 9 nucleotides align to TRBD2. The CDR3 extends over 16 amino acids. CDR1 and CDR2 (germline): SGHNT, YYREEE (reference sequence). The trim removed 7 bases at V and 4 bases at J, leaving 11 bases unmatched. Based on the CDR3 plus reference TRBV5-4 and TRBJ2-2, the full variable domain is ETGVTQSPTHLIKTRGQQVTLRCSSQSGHNTVSWYQQALGQGPQFIFQYYREEENGRGNFPPRFSGLQFPNYSSELNVNALELDDSALYLCASGGLSSGATGELFFGEGSRLTVL.

The chain recombines TRBV5-1 with TRBJ1-2; D possibly corresponds to TRBD1 (6 bases). V was trimmed by 2 bases and J by 1 base, leaving 15 bases between them. This CDR3 is 16 amino acids long. Germline CDR1 SGHRS, CDR2 YFSETQ. This CDR3 is CASSLQGQGDNYGYTF. DNA for the CDR3: TGCGCCAGCAGCTTACAGGGCCAAGGGGATAACTATGGCTACACCTTC.

This chain uses TRBV5-1 with TRBJ2-5; D is possibly TRBD2 (6 bases). The germline V gene encodes CDR1 SGHRS and CDR2 YFSETQ. CDR3 length equals 14 residues. Trimming pared 2 bases from V and 3 bases from J, leaving 11 bases between. DNA for the CDR3: TGCGCCAGCAGCTTCGGCGGGGCGAAAGAGACCCAGTACTTC. This encodes CASSFGGAKETQYF.

V and J are TRBV7-9 and TRBJ1-6; perhaps TRBD1 as D (5 bases). V lost 5 bases and J 6 bases, leaving 8 bases between the germline ends. Germline CDR1 and CDR2: SEHNR and FQNEAQ (reference sequence). The CDR3 spans 13 residues. CDR3 residues: CASSGHSNSPLHF. In DNA form, the CDR3 reads TGTGCCAGCAGCGGACACAGTAATTCACCCCTCCACTTT.

The chain recombines TRBV19 with TRBJ2-1; 13 nucleotides match TRBD2. Germline lookup yields CDR1 LNHDA and CDR2 SQIVND (reference sequence). V lost 4 bases and J lost 4; bases outside the gene matches: 7. The CDR3 covers 17 residues. CDR3 in amino acids: CASSKGTSGVVYNEQFF. CDR3 bases: TGTGCCAGTAGTAAGGGGACTAGCGGGGTGGTATACAATGAGCAGTTCTTC.

This rearrangement joins TRBV18 to TRBJ2-6; D is possibly TRBD2 (5 bases). There are 18 residues in the CDR3. Per the germline V gene, CDR1 is KGHSH and CDR2 is LQKENI. The V and J ends lost 1 base and 0 bases respectively, with 13 bases between them. The CDR3 DNA follows: TGTGCCAGCTCACCACGAGGGCCACGACTCTCTGGGGCCAACGTCCTGACTTTC. Translation gives CASSPRGPRLSGANVLTF.

This chain connects TRBV7-2 to TRBJ2-3; TRBD2 might be the D (6 bases). Trimming shortened V by 1 base and J by 6 bases, and 11 bases separated the two germline ends. Germline CDR1 reads SGHTA; CDR2 reads FQGNSA. The CDR3 covers 14 residues. The CDR3 loop is CASSLGLALDTQYF. The CDR3, as DNA: TGTGCCAGCAGCTTAGGCCTAGCGTTGGATACGCAGTATTTT.

The CDR3: CASSDRGLTGSTEAFF. CDR3 in DNA: TGTGCCAGCAGTGACAGGGGGCTAACGGGGAGCACTGAAGCTTTCTTT. This chain joins TRBV25-1 and TRBJ1-1; TRBD1 agrees at 8 bases. Losses at the gene ends were 3 bases for V and 4 bases for J; bases not matched to a gene: 10. Germline CDR1 and CDR2: MGHDK and SYGVNS. CDR3 length equals 16 residues.

The rearrangement joins TRBV9 to TRBJ2-2, with a possible D match to TRBD1 (6 bases). Germline V gene lookup returns CDR1 SGDLS and CDR2 YYNGEE. V was trimmed by 5 bases and J by 0 bases, leaving 11 bases between them. The CDR3 length is 15 residues. CDR3 nucleotides: TGTGCCAGCAGAACCGGGACAACGAACACCGGGGAGCTGTTTTTT. Translating it yields CASRTGTTNTGELFF.

Here the CDR3 reads CASSLGIRALNTEAFF. The CDR3 region has the DNA TGTGCCAGCAGTTTAGGTATCAGGGCTCTGAACACTGAAGCTTTCTTT. The chain links TRBV28 to TRBJ1-1; D is perhaps TRBD1 (5 bases). This CDR3 contains 16 residues. The V end lost 2 bases, the J end lost 0 bases, and 13 bases lay between the germline ends. Germline assignment: CDR1 MDHEN and CDR2 SYDVKM.

In DNA form, the CDR3 reads TGTGCCAGCTCCGGGACAGGGAAAAATGAGCAGTTCTTC. It is translated as CASSGTGKNEQFF. V is TRBV5-4 and J is TRBJ2-1, with TRBD1 matching 9 bases. The CDR3 sequence is 13 residues long. CDR1 is SGHNT and CDR2 is YYREEE in the germline V gene (reference sequence). V lost 7 bases to trimming and J lost 7 bases; unmatched junction nucleotides: 6.

The V call is TRBV3-1 (or the pseudogene TRBV3-2), the J call TRBJ2-3; 14 bases align to TRBD2. CDR3 length: 16 residues. V shed 3 bases and J 6 bases; nucleotides not matched to a gene: 5. The germline V gene has CDR1 LGHDT and CDR2 YNNKEL (reference sequence). This CDR3 is CASSHSTSGGADTQYF. The CDR3 DNA reads as TGTGCCAGCAGCCACTCGACTAGCGGGGGGGCGGATACGCAGTATTTT.

The rearrangement joins TRBV24-1 to TRBJ2-7; 9 bases match TRBD1. The length of the CDR3 is 15 residues. CDR1 and CDR2 (germline): KGHDR, SFDVKD. The V and J ends lost 4 bases and 5 bases, in that order; junction bases with no gene match: 8. CDR3 sequence reads: CATSDPGQGSHEQYF. CDR3 nucleotides: TGTGCCACCAGTGACCCGGGACAGGGATCCCACGAGCAGTACTTC.

The chain carries TRBV19 and TRBJ2-3; 7 positions match TRBD2. This CDR3 region has 15 residues. The germline gives CDR1 LNHDA, CDR2 SQIVND (reference sequence). The J segment lost 1 base and the V segment lost 3 bases, leaving 4 bases of the junction unmatched. CDR3 amino acids: CASSIQRGGTDTQYF. CDR3 DNA: TGTGCCAGTAGTATCCAGCGGGGAGGCACAGATACGCAGTATTTT.

This clone has just one count. This sequence joins TRBV30 and TRBJ2-4; D is perhaps TRBD1 (6 bases). V dropped 2 bases and J dropped 7 bases, with 15 bases sitting between them. Per the germline V gene, CDR1 is GTSNPN and CDR2 is SVGIG (reference sequence). This CDR3 region has 14 residues. CDR3 amino acids: CAWSHGGGANIQYF. The DNA for the CDR3 is TGTGCCTGGAGTCACGGTGGGGGCGCGAACATTCAGTACTTC.